The 4 T cell receptor beta chains listed next were all sequenced from one sample in a study of radiotherapy plus CTLA-4 blockade in lung cancer. The method was immunoSEQ multiplex PCR; TCRdb's version includes in-frame clones alone and lacks a portion of them. Of over 85,000 clones in the sample, around 84% were seen once. The starting material was peripheral blood, obtained from a patient treated with radiotherapy plus ipilimumab. The receptors originated from a human donor with non-small cell lung cancer that progressed on radiotherapy plus ipilimumab.

The rearrangement joins TRBV15 to TRBJ2-5; no clear D. The CDR3 is 14 amino acids. V was cut by 0 bases and J by 3 bases, with 8 bases left in between. Germline V gene lookup returns CDR1 LNHNV and CDR2 YYDKDF (reference sequence). Here the CDR3 DNA reads TGTGCCACCAGCAGAGACGGAGTGGAAGAGACCCAGTACTTC. This translates into CATSRDGVEETQYF.

The chain is built from TRBV10-3 and TRBJ1-1; maybe TRBD1 (5 bases). V was pared by 2 bases and J by 0 bases, with 10 bases between. The V gene's germline CDR1 is ENHRY and CDR2 SYGVKD. This CDR3 has 15 residues. The CDR3 spells CAISEGGGVNTEAFF. The CDR3 coding sequence is TGTGCCATCAGTGAGGGGGGAGGGGTGAACACTGAAGCTTTCTTT.

The rearrangement links TRBV6-5 to TRBJ2-1; D perhaps matches TRBD1 (6 bases). The CDR3 totals 14 residues. Germline CDR1 is MNHEY and CDR2 is SVGAGI. Trimming stripped 5 bases from V and 6 bases from J, with 14 bases between. The CDR3 nucleotides are TGTGCCAGCAGTCCCTTGACAGGCTCCAATGAGCAGTTCTTC. This sequence encodes CASSPLTGSNEQFF.

Only a few counts were recorded for this clone. The rearrangement links TRBV27 to TRBJ2-5; weak D call: TRBD1 (5 bases). The CDR3 is 14 amino acids. V was pared by 3 bases and J by 4 bases, with 12 bases between. Germline CDR1 and CDR2: MNHEY and SMNVEV (reference sequence). The CDR3 bases are TGTGCCAGCAGTTTCGGCCTAAGGGGAGAGACCCAGTACTTC. The encoded protein is CASSFGLRGETQYF.